This TCR beta chain stems from a study of blood T cell repertoires in COVID-19. The overall study: Spain, Italy and the United States supplied samples that represented acute and convalescent COVID-19. The cDNA or gDNA used as material had been derived from T cells, B-cell-depleted T cells, or PBMCs.

As processed by the authors: The assay estimated nucleated cells by amplifying reference gene primers. Produced via immunoSEQ multiplex PCR; TCRdb's table is partial and in-frame only. V and J calls and clone size come straight from that table; D and trimming were deduced from the DNA. The sample holds over 150,000 clones, about 90% seen once. Self-reported history from a screening survey and questionnaire set each donor's cohort. This CDR3 has 14 amino acids. V was cut by 4 bases and J by 2 bases, with 12 bases left in between. Germline-derived CDR1 and CDR2 are SGDLS and YYNGEE. The sequence was obtained from a woman under 40 who had recovered from COVID-19. The source material was PBMCs or T cells enriched from blood (not recorded which). The chain employs TRBV9 and TRBJ2-5, with D perhaps matching TRBD2 (6 bases). The CDR3 sequence: CASSPSGLQETQYF. The DNA of the CDR3 is TGTGCCAGCAGCCCCAGCGGGCTACAAGAGACCCAGTACTTC. Combining the CDR3 with reference TRBV9 and TRBJ2-5 gives the whole variable domain DSGVTQTPKHLITATGQRVTLRCSPRSGDLSVYWYQQSLDQGLQFLIQYYNGEERAKGNILERFSAQQFPDLHSELNLSSLELGDSALYFCASSPSGLQETQYFGPGTRLLVL.